The 9 T cell receptor beta chains below come from one sample, sequenced in a study of vaccination effects on CD4 cells after COVID-19. TCRdb keeps only in-frame clones here, not all; method: immunoSEQ multiplex PCR. The sample lists approximately 24,000 clones; roughly three quarters were seen once. No cognate antigen is known for these TCRs. Viral peptide pools were used in the ViraFEST assay to expand antigen-specific CD4+ T cells, and sequencing came afterward. Upon completion of about 10 days in culture, CD4+ T cells were isolated. In the vaccine recipients, nucleocapsid antibodies were negative and there was no prior SARS-CoV-2 infection. The material was CD4+ T cells from PBMCs cultured with HCoV-NL63 spike peptides, obtained before COVID-19 vaccination. All receptors derive from a human donor who received a COVID-19 vaccine.

The V and J genes are TRBV19 and TRBJ2-1; D possibly matches TRBD1 or TRBD2 (5 bases each). The CDR3 spans 17 residues. CDR1 and CDR2 from the germline V gene are LNHDA and SQIVND (reference sequence). V lost 2 bases and J lost 0, with 14 bases in between. In DNA, the CDR3 is TGTGCCAGTAGTATAACCGGGACGTCGAGCTCCTACAATGAGCAGTTCTTC. Its protein is CASSITGTSSSYNEQFF.

The rearrangement joins TRBV5-4 to TRBJ2-7; TRBD1 matches at 10 bases. The CDR3 runs 16 residues. The junction had 10 bases not matched to a gene; V was cut back by 2 bases and J by 5 bases. Germline loops: CDR1 SGHNT, CDR2 YYREEE (reference sequence). The CDR3: CASSFKTGGFGDEQYF. The CDR3 DNA reads TGTGCCAGCAGCTTCAAGACAGGGGGCTTCGGGGACGAGCAGTACTTC. Combining the CDR3 with reference TRBV5-4 and TRBJ2-7 gives the whole variable domain ETGVTQSPTHLIKTRGQQVTLRCSSQSGHNTVSWYQQALGQGPQFIFQYYREEENGRGNFPPRFSGLQFPNYSSELNVNALELDDSALYLCASSFKTGGFGDEQYFGPGTRLTVT.

The J gene is TRBJ1-3, the V gene TRBV10-3; no clear D. V was clipped by 10 bases and J by 2 bases, with 12 bases between them. The CDR3 runs 13 residues. The germline CDR1 and CDR2 sequences are ENHRY and SYGVKD. The CDR3 nucleotides read TGTGCCACTCAGGACCGGGCTGGAAACACCATATATTTT. This encodes CATQDRAGNTIYF.

V usage is TRBV15 and J usage is TRBJ2-1; TRBD2 matches 7 bases. The V gene end was trimmed by 0 bases and the J gene end by 3 bases; junction bases not matched to a gene: 8. The CDR3 has 17 amino acids. The germline gives CDR1 LNHNV, CDR2 YYDKDF (reference sequence). In DNA form, the CDR3 reads TGTGCCACCAGCAGAGATCGGCGGGAGAGTTACTACAATGAGCAGTTCTTC. It is translated as CATSRDRRESYYNEQFF.

This chain uses TRBV5-8 with TRBJ2-1; tentative D call: TRBD2 (5 bases). The CDR3 length is 15 residues. Germline CDR1 and CDR2: SGHTS and YDEGEE. V was pared by 1 base and J by 0 bases, with 8 bases between. The CDR3 bases are TGTGCCAGCAGCTTGAGAGGGAGCTCCTACAATGAGCAGTTCTTC. Protein sequence: CASSLRGSSYNEQFF.

The gene calls are TRBV27 and TRBJ2-2, with a possible D match to TRBD2 (6 bases). Germline V gives CDR1 MNHEY, CDR2 SMNVEV (reference sequence). This CDR3 comprises 15 residues. Trimming removed 5 bases at V and 5 bases at J, with 15 bases between. The CDR3 sequence is CASSPTGVSTGELFF. The CDR3 nucleotides read TGTGCCAGCAGTCCCACGGGAGTTTCAACCGGGGAGCTGTTTTTT.

This chain uses TRBV6-1 with TRBJ2-2, with unresolved D. V was clipped by 2 bases and J by 0 bases, with 4 bases between them. CDR1 is MNHNS and CDR2 is SASEGT in the germline V gene. The CDR3 loop spans 14 amino acids. CDR3 region: CASSETANTGELFF. As DNA, the CDR3 is TGTGCCAGCAGTGAAACCGCGAACACCGGGGAGCTGTTTTTT.

J is TRBJ1-4 and V is TRBV15; D is perhaps TRBD1 (5 bases). The CDR3 runs to 14 residues. Between the trimmed V and J ends, which lost 0 bases and 8 bases, there was a span of 10 bases. The germline V gene encodes CDR1 LNHNV and CDR2 YYDKDF (reference sequence). The chain's CDR3 is CATSRDRGAEKLFF. The CDR3 region has the DNA TGTGCCACCAGCAGAGATAGAGGGGCGGAAAAACTGTTTTTT.

This chain links TRBV5-4 with TRBJ1-6, with D perhaps TRBD1 (5 bases). Looked up from germline, CDR1 is SGHNT and CDR2 is YYREEE (reference sequence). The V and J ends lost 0 bases and 4 bases respectively, with 8 bases between them. The CDR3 length is 15 residues. The CDR3 nucleotides are TGTGCCAGCAGCTTGGAGGCAGGGTATAATTCACCCCTCCACTTT. This gives the protein CASSLEAGYNSPLHF.